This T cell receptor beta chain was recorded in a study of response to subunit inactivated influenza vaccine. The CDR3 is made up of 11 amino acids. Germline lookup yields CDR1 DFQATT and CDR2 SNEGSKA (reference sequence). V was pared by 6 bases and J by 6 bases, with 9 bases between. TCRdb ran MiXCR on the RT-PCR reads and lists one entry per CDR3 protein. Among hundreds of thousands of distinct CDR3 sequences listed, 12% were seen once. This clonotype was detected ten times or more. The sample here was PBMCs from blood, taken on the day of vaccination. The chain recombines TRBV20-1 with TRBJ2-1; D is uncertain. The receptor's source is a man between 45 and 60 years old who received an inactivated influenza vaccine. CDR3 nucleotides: TGCAGTGCCATGCGACCCAATGAGCAGTTCTTC. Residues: CSAMRPNEQFF.